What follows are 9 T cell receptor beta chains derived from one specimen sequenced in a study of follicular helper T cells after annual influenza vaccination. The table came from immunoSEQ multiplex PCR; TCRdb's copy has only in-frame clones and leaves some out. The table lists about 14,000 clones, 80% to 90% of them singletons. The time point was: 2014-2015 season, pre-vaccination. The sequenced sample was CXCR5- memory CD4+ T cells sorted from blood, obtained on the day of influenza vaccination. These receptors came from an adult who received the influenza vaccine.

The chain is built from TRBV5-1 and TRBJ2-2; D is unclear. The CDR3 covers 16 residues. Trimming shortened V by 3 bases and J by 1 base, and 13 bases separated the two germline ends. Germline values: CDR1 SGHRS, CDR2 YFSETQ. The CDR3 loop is CASSSTPKRNTGELFF. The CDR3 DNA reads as TGCGCCAGCAGCTCCACCCCCAAGCGGAACACCGGGGAGCTGTTTTTT.

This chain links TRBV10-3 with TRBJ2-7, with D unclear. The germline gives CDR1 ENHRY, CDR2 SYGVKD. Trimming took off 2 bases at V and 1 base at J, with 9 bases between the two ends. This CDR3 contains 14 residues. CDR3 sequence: CAISEHQVSYEQYF. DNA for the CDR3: TGTGCCATCAGTGAGCATCAAGTTTCCTACGAGCAGTACTTC.

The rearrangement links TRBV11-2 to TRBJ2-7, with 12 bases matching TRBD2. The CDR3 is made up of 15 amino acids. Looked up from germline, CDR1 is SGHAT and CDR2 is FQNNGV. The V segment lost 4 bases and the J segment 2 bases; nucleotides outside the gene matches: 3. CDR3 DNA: TGTGCCAGCAGCTCGACTAGCGGGGGAGCCTACGAGCAGTACTTC. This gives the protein CASSSTSGGAYEQYF.

CDR3 residues: CASSLGPSGGQETQYF. The DNA of the CDR3 is TGTGCCAGCAGCTTAGGACCCTCGGGGGGCCAGGAGACCCAGTACTTC. The rearrangement links TRBV7-7 to TRBJ2-5; a weak D match, TRBD2 (7 bases). Per germline, CDR1 SSHAT and CDR2 FNYEAQ (reference sequence). CDR3 length: 16 residues. V was shortened by 1 base and J by 5 bases, with 17 bases between the two germline ends. The full variable domain, in which reference TRBV7-7 and TRBJ2-5 provide the parts outside the CDR3, is GAGVSQSPRYKVTKRGQDVTLRCDPISSHATLYWYQQALGQGPEFLTYFNYEAQPDKSGLPSDRFSAERPEGSISTLTIQRTEQRDSAMYRCASSLGPSGGQETQYFGPGTRLLVL.

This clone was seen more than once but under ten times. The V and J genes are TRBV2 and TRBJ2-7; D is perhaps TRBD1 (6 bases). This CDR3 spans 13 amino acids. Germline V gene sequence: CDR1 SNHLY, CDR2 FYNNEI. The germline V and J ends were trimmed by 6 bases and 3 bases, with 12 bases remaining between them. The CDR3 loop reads CASRGAGYYEQYF. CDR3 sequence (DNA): TGTGCCAGCAGGGGGGCGGGTTACTACGAGCAGTACTTC.

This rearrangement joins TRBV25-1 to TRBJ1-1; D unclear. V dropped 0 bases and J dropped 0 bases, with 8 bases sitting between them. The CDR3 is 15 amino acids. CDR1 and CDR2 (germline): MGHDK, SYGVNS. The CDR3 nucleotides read TGTGCCAGCAGTGAATATGAGGGTCTGAACACTGAAGCTTTCTTT. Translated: CASSEYEGLNTEAFF.

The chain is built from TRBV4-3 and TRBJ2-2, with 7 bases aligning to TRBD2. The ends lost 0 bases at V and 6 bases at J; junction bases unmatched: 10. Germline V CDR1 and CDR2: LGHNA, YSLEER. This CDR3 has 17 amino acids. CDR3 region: CASSQDLSRGVPGELFF. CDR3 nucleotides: TGCGCCAGCAGCCAAGATCTGTCACGGGGGGTCCCCGGGGAGCTGTTTTTT.

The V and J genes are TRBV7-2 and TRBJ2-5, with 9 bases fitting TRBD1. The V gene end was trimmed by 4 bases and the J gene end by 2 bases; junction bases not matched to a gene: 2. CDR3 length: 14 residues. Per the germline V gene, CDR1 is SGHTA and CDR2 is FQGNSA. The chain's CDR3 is CASSYRGRQETQYF. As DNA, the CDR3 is TGTGCCAGCAGCTACAGGGGGCGGCAAGAGACCCAGTACTTC.

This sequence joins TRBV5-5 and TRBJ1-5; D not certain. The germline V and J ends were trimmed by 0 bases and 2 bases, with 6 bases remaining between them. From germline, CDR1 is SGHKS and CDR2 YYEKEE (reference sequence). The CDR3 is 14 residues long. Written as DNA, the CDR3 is TGTGCCAGCAGCTTGGAGGGTGGCAATCAGCCCCAGCATTTT. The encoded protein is CASSLEGGNQPQHF.